These T cell receptor beta chains were read from a single sample in a study of cytomegalovirus exposure and HLA in healthy donors. Measured with immunoSEQ multiplex PCR; TCRdb has only the in-frame clones, and not every one. The table lists about 69,000 clones, roughly three quarters of them singletons. What was sequenced was PBMCs. These receptor sequences come from a man aged 18 to 29 in good health and CMV-seronegative. CDR3s include the opening cysteine and the closing phenylalanine or tryptophan. D genes are given only for firm matches. The size field is filled for only some rows; it gives once, few, many or a size class.

cdr3_nt cdr3_aa j_call v_call d_call clone_size cdr3_length
TGTGCCAGCTCACCACTTCCGCGTTTCATGAGCACAGATACGCAGTATTTT CASSPLPRFMSTDTQYF TRBJ2-3 TRBV18 . few 17
TGCGCCAGCAGCCAATTGCAGGGTCAAGCTAATGAAAAACTGTTTTTT CASSQLQGQANEKLFF TRBJ1-4 TRBV4-1 . . 16
TGTGCCAGTAGCCTAGATCTGGGGGACAGGGGTGGCTACACCTTC CASSLDLGDRGGYTF TRBJ1-2 TRBV19 TRBD1 few 15
TGCGCCAGCAGCCACGATTCTGGGGGCCTCACAGATACGCAGTATTTT CASSHDSGGLTDTQYF TRBJ2-3 TRBV5-1 . . 16
TGTGCCAGCAGTGAAGGGGCTCCATGGTCCGTGCCCCAGCATTTT CASSEGAPWSVPQHF TRBJ1-5 TRBV2 . . 15
TGTGCCAGCTATGCGGCAGGGGGCGGGGAGACCCAGTACTTC CASYAAGGGETQYF TRBJ2-5 TRBV6-5 TRBD1 . 14
TGTGCCAGCAGCCAGGGAGACAGGGGAGCCCCTGGGGCCAACGTCCTGACTTTC CASSQGDRGAPGANVLTF TRBJ2-6 TRBV4-2 TRBD1 few 18
TGTGCCAGCAGCTTAGGCCAGCGGGGGGCGGTGGAGACCCAGTACTTC CASSLGQRGAVETQYF TRBJ2-5 TRBV11-2 TRBD2 once 16
TGTGCCAGTAGTTTAAGAACTTCAACTAATGAAAAACTGTTTTTT CASSLRTSTNEKLFF TRBJ1-4 TRBV19 . few 15
TGTGCCAGTAGAACAGGGGCCCGGGATACGCAGTATTTT CASRTGARDTQYF TRBJ2-3 TRBV19 TRBD1 . 13
TGCGCCAGCAGCTTGGCGGCTAGCGGAACCTACGAGCAGTACTTC CASSLAASGTYEQYF TRBJ2-7 TRBV5-1 TRBD2 . 15
TGTGCCAGTAGTATTACGGCCGGGACAGGGAACTACGAGCAGTACTTC CASSITAGTGNYEQYF TRBJ2-7 TRBV19 TRBD1 . 16
TGTGCCAGCAGCCAAGATGGGCTTAGGGGAATAGGGGGAAACACCATATATTTT CASSQDGLRGIGGNTIYF TRBJ1-3 TRBV4-2 . . 18
TGTGCCAGCAGCTTGTGGGTTAGCGACGAGACCCAGTACTTC CASSLWVSDETQYF TRBJ2-5 TRBV5-4 . . 14
TGTGCCAGCAGCTTAGCGGGGGGGCCCACAGATACGCAGTATTTT CASSLAGGPTDTQYF TRBJ2-3 TRBV7-2 . . 15
TGTGCCACCAGCAGTCATAAGACAGGGGTCAAGTCGGACACCATATATTTT CATSSHKTGVKSDTIYF TRBJ1-3 TRBV15 TRBD1 once 17
TGTGCCAGCAGCTTAACGCCCCAGGGCCGGAACACCGGGGAGCTGTTTTTT CASSLTPQGRNTGELFF TRBJ2-2 TRBV7-3 . . 17
TGTGCCAGCACCATCTCGACAGGGAGTGGAGGAAAACTGTTTTTT CASTISTGSGGKLFF TRBJ1-4 TRBV2 TRBD1 . 15
TGTGCCAGCAGCTTAGGGAGCGGGGGGGCCCAAGAGACCCAGTACTTC CASSLGSGGAQETQYF TRBJ2-5 TRBV7-6 TRBD2 . 16
TGTGCCAGCAGTGCCCCCCAGGGTCCAAATGAAAAACTGTTTTTT CASSAPQGPNEKLFF TRBJ1-4 TRBV25-1 . once 15
TGTGCCAGCAGTTCAGGGGAAGAGAGTGAAAAACTGTTTTTT CASSSGEESEKLFF TRBJ1-4 TRBV6-5 . . 14
TGCGCCAGCAGCTTGCAACCGGGGGGGCAGGGAAACCCTGGGGCCAACGTCCTGACTTTC CASSLQPGGQGNPGANVLTF TRBJ2-6 TRBV5-1 TRBD2 . 20
TGTGCCAGCAGTCCCGTGACGGGACAAGAGACCCAGTACTTC CASSPVTGQETQYF TRBJ2-5 TRBV6-5 . . 14
TGTGCCAGTCCTGAAACAAGCGGGGGCCTGTGCGATAGCACAGATACGCAGTATTTT CASPETSGGLCDSTDTQYF TRBJ2-3 TRBV27 TRBD2 . 19
TGTGCCAGTAGTCCCCGGGACAGGGGTGCTTCACCCCTCCACTTT CASSPRDRGASPLHF TRBJ1-6 TRBV19 TRBD1 . 15
TGTGCCAGCAGCCCCCACCGGGACAGGGTAGCAGAGACCCAGTACTTC CASSPHRDRVAETQYF TRBJ2-5 TRBV5-4 TRBD1 . 16